Listed below are T cell receptor beta chains from one sample, sequenced in a study of human T cells and chemical hapten exposure. TCRdb itself ran the RACE reads through MiXCR, one entry per CDR3 protein. Among about 80,000 distinct CDR3 sequences listed, less than 15% were seen once. The sample here was whole blood, taken in connection with sensitization to the hapten diphenylcyclopropenone (DPC). These receptor sequences come from a woman aged 45-59 years with alopecia areata. Some clones in this sample may be carry-over from other donors' samples. CDR3s include the opening cysteine and the closing phenylalanine or tryptophan. The D gene is left open where the match is weak. Not all rows give a size; the values are once, few, many and, for expanded clones, a class.

J: TRBJ2-5
D: .
size: .
V: TRBV6-2/TRBV6-3
CDR3: CASSVQGLAVSKTQYF
DNA: TGTGCCAGCAGTGTTCAGGGACTTGCCGTATCGAAGACCCAGTACTTC

J: TRBJ2-5
D: TRBD1
size: few
V: TRBV9
CDR3: CASNRDRQETQYF
DNA: TGTGCCAGCAACCGGGACAGACAAGAGACCCAGTACTTC

J: TRBJ2-3
D: .
size: few
V: TRBV7-2
CDR3: CASSQRPGSADTQYF
DNA: TGTGCCAGCAGCCAGAGGCCAGGGTCAGCAGATACGCAGTATTTT

J: TRBJ1-2
D: .
size: few
V: TRBV30
CDR3: CAWGPHRRLNYGYTF
DNA: TGTGCCTGGGGACCTCACCGACGGCTAAACTATGGCTACACCTTC

J: TRBJ1-2
D: TRBD1
size: many
V: TRBV18
CDR3: CASSPPTGANYGYTF
DNA: TGTGCCAGCTCACCACCCACAGGGGCCAACTATGGCTACACCTTC

J: TRBJ1-5
D: .
size: many
V: TRBV29-1
CDR3: CSVLDRSNQPQHF
DNA: TGCAGCGTCCTGGACCGCAGCAATCAGCCCCAGCATTTT

J: TRBJ2-1
D: TRBD2
size: few
V: TRBV6-2/TRBV6-3
CDR3: CASLRLAGPPFF
DNA: TGTGCCAGCTTACGACTAGCGGGTCCCCCGTTCTTC

J: TRBJ1-4
D: .
size: once
V: TRBV4-2
CDR3: CASSQEGGKLFF
DNA: TGTGCCAGCAGCCAGGAGGGTGGAAAACTGTTTTTT

J: TRBJ2-4
D: .
size: few
V: TRBV7-9
CDR3: CASSSSTAIAKNIQYF
DNA: TGTGCCAGCAGCTCCTCGACAGCCATAGCCAAAAACATTCAGTACTTC

J: TRBJ1-1
D: TRBD1
size: few
V: TRBV30
CDR3: CAWSLGQGMNTEAFF
DNA: TGTGCCTGGAGTTTAGGACAGGGGATGAACACTGAAGCTTTCTTT